Listed below are T cell receptor beta chains from one sample, sequenced in a study of identical twins. A single record per CDR3 protein comes from TCRdb applying MiXCR to the 5' RACE reads. Of under 800,000 distinct CDR3 sequences listed, about 20% are singletons. The sample was also linked to a second study, of T cells expressing NK-cell markers.

The sequencing input was PBMCs. These receptors came from a woman aged 18 to 35 in good health. Both conserved end residues are part of each CDR3. Fields, in order: clone size, V gene, D gene, CDR3 length, J gene, CDR3 DNA, CDR3 protein. D genes are given only for firm matches. Clone sizes are given selectively: once, few, many, or a class where the clone is expanded.

>few|TRBV29-1|TRBD1|12|TRBJ2-1
TGCAGCGGCGGACAGGGGTGGGATGAGCAGTTCTTC
CSGGQGWDEQFF
>-|TRBV12-3/TRBV12-4|TRBD2|17|TRBJ2-3
TGTGCCAGCAGTTTAGATCTGGGAGCGGGAGGGGCGGATACGCAGTATTTT
CASSLDLGAGGADTQYF
>many|TRBV7-9|-|13|TRBJ1-1
TGTGCCAGCAGCTTAGGTGGGAGACCTGAAGCTTTCTTT
CASSLGGRPEAFF
>-|TRBV20-1|-|13|TRBJ1-1
TGCAGTGCTAGGATAGGTCCAAACACTGAAGCTTTCTTT
CSARIGPNTEAFF
>-|TRBV5-5|-|15|TRBJ1-5
TGTGCCAGCAGCTTAGGGACACTTAGCAATCAGCCCCAGCATTTT
CASSLGTLSNQPQHF
>few|TRBV20-1|TRBD2|18|TRBJ2-3
TGCAGTGCTAGAGATCCCTCCGGGGGCGGGGGGACCACAGATACGCAGTATTTT
CSARDPSGGGGTTDTQYF
>few|TRBV20-1|-|17|TRBJ2-1
TGCAGTGCTCAACCTCACTTAGGGGCTAAATCCTACAATGAGCAGTTCTTC
CSAQPHLGAKSYNEQFF
>few|TRBV7-9|-|12|TRBJ2-7
TGTGCCAGCGAGGGGGACACCTACGAGCAGTACTTC
CASEGDTYEQYF
>few|TRBV25-1|-|15|TRBJ2-7
TGTGCCAGCAGTGGACTCGGGACCGGGAACTACGAGCAGTACTTC
CASSGLGTGNYEQYF
>many|TRBV5-1|TRBD2|15|TRBJ2-3
TGCGCCAGCAGCCCGGGAGGGGCTCCGGCAGATACGCAGTATTTT
CASSPGGAPADTQYF
>few|TRBV7-9|-|15|TRBJ1-1
TGTGCCAGCAGCTTTTCCGGCAGGGTGGACACTGAAGCTTTCTTT
CASSFSGRVDTEAFF
>few|TRBV3-1|-|13|TRBJ2-7
TGTGCCAGCAGCCCCGGGGTATTATACGAGCAGTACTTC
CASSPGVLYEQYF
>-|TRBV12-3/TRBV12-4|-|13|TRBJ2-1
TGTGCCAGCAGTTTAATTCAGGGGTATGAGCAGTTCTTC
CASSLIQGYEQFF
>few|TRBV30|TRBD1|15|TRBJ1-1
TGTGCCTGGAGTCAGGGGGGGGCCCTGAACACTGAAGCTTTCTTT
CAWSQGGALNTEAFF
>few|TRBV20-1|TRBD2|16|TRBJ2-5
TGCAGTGCTAGAGTCGGGACTAGCGGGAGAGGACAGACCCAGTACTTC
CSARVGTSGRGQTQYF
>-|TRBV9|-|17|TRBJ2-2
TGTGCCAGCAGCGTAGCCCCGCCAGGGAGAAACACCGGGGAGCTGTTTTTT
CASSVAPPGRNTGELFF
>few|TRBV6-5|TRBD1|16|TRBJ2-3
TGTGCCAGCAGTTACTCGACAGGGTCTAGCACAGATACGCAGTATTTT
CASSYSTGSSTDTQYF
>many|TRBV9|-|14|TRBJ1-1
TGTGCCAGCAGCGGCAGGCGCTTGGGAACTGAAGCTTTCTTT
CASSGRRLGTEAFF
>few|TRBV20-1|-|13|TRBJ2-3
TGCAGTGCTAACCCTCGAGGTCCAGATACGCAGTATTTT
CSANPRGPDTQYF
>many|TRBV10-3|-|12|TRBJ1-1
TGTGCCATCAGTGTTGGGGGAACCGAAGCTTTCTTT
CAISVGGTEAFF
>few|TRBV6-5|-|15|TRBJ1-1
TGTGCCAGCAGTTACTCCGGACCGATGAACACTGAAGCTTTCTTT
CASSYSGPMNTEAFF
>-|TRBV12-3/TRBV12-4|-|12|TRBJ1-6
TGTGCCAGCAGTTTGAGGGATCCACCCCTCCACTTT
CASSLRDPPLHF
>many|TRBV29-1|TRBD1|14|TRBJ2-2
TGCAGCGTGCGGACAGGGTTAAATAGAGGGGAGCTGTTTTTT
CSVRTGLNRGELFF
>-|TRBV2|-|10|TRBJ2-7
TGTGCCAGCAGGGGTCTCGAGCAGTACTTC
CASRGLEQYF
>-|TRBV29-1|-|13|TRBJ2-5
TGCAGCGTTGAAGAGGGGGCGCGGGAGACCCAGTACTTC
CSVEEGARETQYF
>many|TRBV20-1|-|11|TRBJ2-7
TGCAGTGCTAGTACGGCGCACGAGCAGTACTTC
CSASTAHEQYF
>many|TRBV30|-|11|TRBJ2-3
TGTGCCTGGGGCTTACTGGGTACGCAGTATTTT
CAWGLLGTQYF
>few|TRBV7-9|-|14|TRBJ2-3
TGTGCCAGCACCGCACCAATACGCCCAGATACGCAGTATTTT
CASTAPIRPDTQYF
>-|TRBV12-3/TRBV12-4|-|12|TRBJ2-1
TGTGCCAGCACCTCACTAGGAAATGAGCAGTTCTTC
CASTSLGNEQFF
>-|TRBV20-1|-|14|TRBJ2-1
TGCAGTGCTAGAAGCGGGCCGTCTGACAATGAGCAGTTCTTC
CSARSGPSDNEQFF
>once|TRBV24-1|-|13|TRBJ2-3
TGTGCCACCAGCCAGACAGGCACAGATACGCAGTATTTT
CATSQTGTDTQYF
>-|TRBV30|-|13|TRBJ2-5
TGTGCCTGGAGTCCACACATAAGGGAGACCCAGTACTTC
CAWSPHIRETQYF
>-|TRBV11-2|TRBD2|19|TRBJ2-3
TGTGCCAGCAGCACCCGAACTGGACTAGCGGGAGGTAGTACAGATACGCAGTATTTT
CASSTRTGLAGGSTDTQYF
>few|TRBV7-2|TRBD2|16|TRBJ2-1
TGTGCCAGCAGCTTAGAGCCGGGTAGCGGGAGTGATGAGCAGTTCTTC
CASSLEPGSGSDEQFF
>few|TRBV20-1|-|13|TRBJ2-7
TGCAGTGCTAATCGGGACACGGGGTACGAGCAGTACTTC
CSANRDTGYEQYF
>few|TRBV29-1|TRBD2|16|TRBJ2-1
TGCAGCGTTGGGGGGACTAGCGGGAATTCCTACAATGAGCAGTTCTTC
CSVGGTSGNSYNEQFF
>many|TRBV7-2|TRBD2|15|TRBJ2-1
TGTGCCAGCAGCTTATTTCTAGCGGGATACAATGAGCAGTTCTTC
CASSLFLAGYNEQFF
>few|TRBV25-1|TRBD1|15|TRBJ2-3
TGTGCCAGCGGGAGACAGGGCCCTAGCACAGATACGCAGTATTTT
CASGRQGPSTDTQYF
>-|TRBV10-3|-|19|TRBJ2-5
TGTGCCATCAGTGAGGGCAATTCTCTGAGTTGGCAGGGGAAAGAGACCCAGTACTTC
CAISEGNSLSWQGKETQYF
>-|TRBV29-1|TRBD1|13|TRBJ1-2
TGCAGCGTTGGGCAGGGGGGGAGCTATGGCTACACCTTC
CSVGQGGSYGYTF
>few|TRBV20-1|-|13|TRBJ1-1
TGCAGTGCGCAGAACAGGGTTGGCACTGAAGCTTTCTTT
CSAQNRVGTEAFF
>many|TRBV20-1|TRBD1|13|TRBJ1-6
TGCAGTGCTAGAGGGGACAGGGCCGGGGCCCTCCACTTT
CSARGDRAGALHF
>few|TRBV7-8|-|12|TRBJ1-1
TGTGCCAGCAGCTCGATCCACACTGAAGCTTTCTTT
CASSSIHTEAFF
>-|TRBV20-1|-|14|TRBJ2-3
TGCAGTGCTAGAGAAACTAGATTTCCCTATACGCAGTATTTT
CSARETRFPYTQYF
>-|TRBV2|TRBD2|18|TRBJ2-3
TGTGCCAGCAGTTCGGGGACTAGCGGGAGGGCCGAGGCAGATACGCAGTATTTT
CASSSGTSGRAEADTQYF
>many|TRBV20-1|-|13|TRBJ1-2
TGCAGTGCCTTACAGGAGGCGAACTATGGCTACACCTTC
CSALQEANYGYTF
>-|TRBV20-1|TRBD1|12|TRBJ1-1
TGCAGTGCCGGACAGGGGGCCGGAAAAGCTTTCTTT
CSAGQGAGKAFF
>-|TRBV5-1|TRBD2|15|TRBJ2-7
TGCGCCAGCAGCCCACTAGCGACGGAGTACTACGAGCAGTACTTC
CASSPLATEYYEQYF
>few|TRBV18|TRBD1|15|TRBJ1-1
TGTGCCAGCTCACCACCTTTAGCACTGGACAGGGCTCCATCATTT
CASSPPLALDRAPSF
>few|TRBV4-3|TRBD2|15|TRBJ2-7
TGCGCCAGCAGCCAAGGACTAGCGGGAGACTACGAGCAGTACTTC
CASSQGLAGDYEQYF
>few|TRBV6-2/TRBV6-3|-|12|TRBJ2-7
TGTGCCGAGAGTCCAAACTCCTACGAGCAGTACTTC
CAESPNSYEQYF
>few|TRBV5-1|-|14|TRBJ1-1
TGCGCCAGCAGCTTTTTTGAAGGGGACACTGAAGCTTTCTTT
CASSFFEGDTEAFF
>few|TRBV29-1|-|15|TRBJ2-3
TGCAGCGCCAAAGGCGACTCACGAAACACAGATACGCAGTATTTT
CSAKGDSRNTDTQYF
>many|TRBV7-6|TRBD2|18|TRBJ2-3
TGTGCCAGCAGCTTAGCCTGGGGAGGGAGCACCCTAACAGATACGCAGTATTTT
CASSLAWGGSTLTDTQYF
>-|TRBV7-3|TRBD1|13|TRBJ2-1
TGTGCCAGCAGCTCACAGGGGGCGAATGAGCAGTTCTTC
CASSSQGANEQFF
>many|TRBV7-3|-|15|TRBJ1-6
TGTGCCAGCAGCCGGGAATCGTGGAATAATTCACCCCTCCACTTT
CASSRESWNNSPLHF
>few|TRBV7-9|-|17|TRBJ2-1
TGTGCCAGCAGCTTAGCCCTTTCTAGAATCGTCGCCAATGAGCAGTTCTTC
CASSLALSRIVANEQFF